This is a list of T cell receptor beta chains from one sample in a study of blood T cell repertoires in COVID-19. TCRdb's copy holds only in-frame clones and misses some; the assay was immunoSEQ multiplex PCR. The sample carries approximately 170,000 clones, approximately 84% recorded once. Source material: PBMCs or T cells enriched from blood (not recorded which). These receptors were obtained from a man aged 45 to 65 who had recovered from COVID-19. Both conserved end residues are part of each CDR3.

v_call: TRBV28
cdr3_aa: CASSRGLAPGEQFF

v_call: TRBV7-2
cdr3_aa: CASSFGGLGQVAFF

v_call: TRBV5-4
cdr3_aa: CASSWGGQGNQPQHF

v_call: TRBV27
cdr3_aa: CASSLQGPWGTIYF

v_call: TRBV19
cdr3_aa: CASSIGASTEAFF

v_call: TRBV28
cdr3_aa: CASLTFGGELFF

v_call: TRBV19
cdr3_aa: CASSIAGTGGPGELFF

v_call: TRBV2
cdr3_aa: CASSGYRGVGYGYTF

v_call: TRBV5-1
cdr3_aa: CASSSLTGEDEQYF

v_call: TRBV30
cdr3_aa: CAYIPYTF

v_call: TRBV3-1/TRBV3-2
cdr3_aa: CASSQAPGLLTRNSPLHF

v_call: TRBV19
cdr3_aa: CASSISGTGRGNQPQHF

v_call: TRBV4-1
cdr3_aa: CASSRLAGEQFF

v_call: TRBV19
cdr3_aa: CASSIGGPRAFF

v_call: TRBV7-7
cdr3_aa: CASSLGRTYQETQYF

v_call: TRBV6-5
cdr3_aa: CASSMGQGEFQPQHF

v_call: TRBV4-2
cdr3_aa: CASSQPRQGEKLFF

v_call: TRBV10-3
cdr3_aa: CAISREGTIYF

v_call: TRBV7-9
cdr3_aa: CASSLVGRGLMTDTQYF

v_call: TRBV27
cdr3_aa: CASSFFDTQYF

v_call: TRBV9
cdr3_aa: CASSSRWGEGGSSYNSPLHF

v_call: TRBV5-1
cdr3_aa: CASSPDRVVSGELFF

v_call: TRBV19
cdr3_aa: CASRGDWQGFNEKLFF

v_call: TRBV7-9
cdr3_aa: CASTLRTQLGNTIYF

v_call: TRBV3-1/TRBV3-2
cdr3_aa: CASSPTGNYGYTF

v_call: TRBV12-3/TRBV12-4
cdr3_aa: CASSGQGRYEQYF

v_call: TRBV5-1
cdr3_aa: CASSLVPGTGELFF

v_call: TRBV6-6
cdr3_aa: CASRSGANVLTF

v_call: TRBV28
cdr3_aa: CASVNGGNYNEQFF

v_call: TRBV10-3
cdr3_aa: CAISAAGNQPQHF

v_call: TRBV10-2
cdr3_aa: CASSTGGISGNTIYF

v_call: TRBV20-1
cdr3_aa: CSASTGAEAFF

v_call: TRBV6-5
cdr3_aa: CASSYSGSEAFF

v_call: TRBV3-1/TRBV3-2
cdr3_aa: CASSQYRGEKLFF

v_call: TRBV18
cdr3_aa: CASSPTGAGDQPQHF

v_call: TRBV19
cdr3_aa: CASSIGLETNEQFF

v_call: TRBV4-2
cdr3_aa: CASSQEAGQGNSPLHF

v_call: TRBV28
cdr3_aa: CASRQGGALNEKLFF

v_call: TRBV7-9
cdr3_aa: CASSPVSGAVRDYGYTF

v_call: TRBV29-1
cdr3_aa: CSVEVQRRGLIYEQYF

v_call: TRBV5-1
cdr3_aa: CASSPGTSGGPSYEQYF

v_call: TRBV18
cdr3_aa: CASSPRGNYGYTF

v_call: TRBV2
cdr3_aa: CASRAQPNQPQHF

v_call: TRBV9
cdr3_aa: CASSAGLPLSNSPLHF

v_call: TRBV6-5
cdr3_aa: CASRTGTTEAFF

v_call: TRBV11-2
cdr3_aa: CASSLGGQYGYTF

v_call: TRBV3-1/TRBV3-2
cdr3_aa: CASSPHSGGANEQFF

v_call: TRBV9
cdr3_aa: CASSVYLNTEAFF

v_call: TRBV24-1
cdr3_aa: CATSDPGGNYGYTF

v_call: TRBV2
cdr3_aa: CASTWAGITNYGYTF

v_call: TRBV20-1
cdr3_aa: CSASTEATGELFF

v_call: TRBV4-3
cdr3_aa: CASSQDSRGASNTGELFF

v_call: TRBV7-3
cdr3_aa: CASSPTGTGGRHGYTF

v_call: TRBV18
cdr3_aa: CASSPGQGRFGYTF

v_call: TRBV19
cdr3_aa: CASSIGGYGANVLTF

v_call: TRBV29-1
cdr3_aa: CSALVGGADYGYTF

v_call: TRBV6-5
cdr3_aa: CASSQGRERGEQFF